What follows describes a single T cell receptor (beta chain). Its specificity is not known. The method was immunoSEQ multiplex PCR; TCRdb's version includes in-frame clones alone and lacks a portion of them. The sample carries some 100,000 clones, around 75% recorded once. These data originate in a study of CD8 T cell repertoires and HIV-1 epitope variants. Study in general: Twenty-five autologous and known Gag and Nef epitope variant peptides each stimulated T cells separately. Autologous T cell-negative cells served as antigen-presenting cells in equal numbers.

Study-wide results and caveats: Eight or nine antigen-specific TCR beta clonotypes were found; six seemed cross-reactive to variants.

This CDR3 spans 13 amino acids. CDR1 and CDR2 (germline): MNHEY, SVGAGI. V gave up 4 bases and J gave up 8 bases, with 12 bases separating them. This receptor was taken from a male donor with HIV. This sequence joins TRBV6-5 and TRBJ2-1; no clear D. Sequenced: uncultured baseline CD8+ T cells from peripheral blood mononuclear cells (PBMCs). CDR3 in DNA: TGTGCCAGCAGTTCACGGGCAAAGGATGAGCAGTTCTTC. Its protein product is CASSSRAKDEQFF.